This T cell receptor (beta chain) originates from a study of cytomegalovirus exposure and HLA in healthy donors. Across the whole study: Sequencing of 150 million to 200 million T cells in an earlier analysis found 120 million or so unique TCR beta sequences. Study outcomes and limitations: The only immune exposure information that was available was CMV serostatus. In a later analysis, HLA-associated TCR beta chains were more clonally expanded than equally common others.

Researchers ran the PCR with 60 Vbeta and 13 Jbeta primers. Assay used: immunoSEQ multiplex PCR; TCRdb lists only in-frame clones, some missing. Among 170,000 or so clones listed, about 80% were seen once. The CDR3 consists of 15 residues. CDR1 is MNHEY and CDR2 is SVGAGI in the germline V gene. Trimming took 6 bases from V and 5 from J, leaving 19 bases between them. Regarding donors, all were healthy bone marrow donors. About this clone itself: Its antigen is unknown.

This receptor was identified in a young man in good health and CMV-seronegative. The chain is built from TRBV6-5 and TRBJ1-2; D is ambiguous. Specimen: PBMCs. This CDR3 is CASSPGPSPLYGYTF. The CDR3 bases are TGTGCCAGCAGCCCTGGGCCCTCGCCTCTTTATGGCTACACCTTC.